The 21 T cell receptor beta chains below come from one sample, sequenced in a study of cytomegalovirus exposure and HLA in healthy donors. Amplification used 60 Vbeta primers and 13 Jbeta primers. Profiled with immunoSEQ multiplex PCR; TCRdb holds only in-frame clones, not every one. The sample has fewer than 150,000 clones; approximately 71% are singletons. Sample: PBMCs. The source is a man aged 25 to 45 in good health and CMV-seronegative.

The chain employs TRBV2 and TRBJ2-1, with D possibly matching TRBD1 (5 bases). This CDR3 is 18 amino acids long. Germline CDR1 reads SNHLY; CDR2 reads FYNNEI. V lost 5 bases and J 5 bases, leaving 25 bases between the germline ends. The CDR3 spells CASSILRQPTRGNNEQFF. CDR3 sequence (DNA): TGTGCCAGCAGTATACTCCGACAGCCTACAAGGGGTAACAATGAGCAGTTCTTC.

This rearrangement joins TRBV10-3 to TRBJ2-2; weak D call: TRBD1 (5 bases). Germline V gene data show CDR1 as ENHRY and CDR2 as SYGVKD. CDR3 length equals 14 residues. V gave up 7 bases and J gave up 5 bases, with 14 bases separating them. CDR3 region: CAINSRQSTGELFF. The DNA for the CDR3 is TGTGCCATCAATTCCCGACAGTCAACCGGGGAGCTGTTTTTT.

The rearrangement links TRBV7-2 to TRBJ2-6, with D uncertain. The V end was cut by 4 bases, the J end by 7 bases, with 14 bases between. This CDR3 has 15 amino acids. CDR1 and CDR2 (germline): SGHTA, FQGNSA. The CDR3 DNA sequence: TGTGCCAGCAGCTACCGCTTGGCGGTAGCCAACGTCCTGACTTTC. Amino acid sequence: CASSYRLAVANVLTF.

V usage is TRBV7-9 and J usage is TRBJ2-3, with D possibly matching TRBD2 (6 bases). CDR3 length: 16 amino acids. V gave up 0 bases and J gave up 2 bases, with 12 bases separating them. Germline CDR1 SEHNR, CDR2 FQNEAQ (reference sequence). The CDR3 DNA follows: TGTGCCAGCAGCTTAGCGGGACTTTCACTCACAGATACGCAGTATTTT. Encoded protein: CASSLAGLSLTDTQYF. The whole variable domain, filled in from reference TRBV7-9 and TRBJ2-3, reads DTGVSQNPRHKITKRGQNVTFRCDPISEHNRLYWYRQTLGQGPEFLTYFQNEAQLEKSRLLSDRFSAERPKGSFSTLEIQRTEQGDSAMYLCASSLAGLSLTDTQYFGPGTRLTVL.

The V gene is TRBV29-1, the J gene TRBJ1-2; D remains ambiguous. The CDR3 runs to 14 residues. V lost 4 bases to trimming and J lost 0 bases, with 12 bases between them. CDR1 and CDR2 (germline): SQVTM, ANQGSEA. DNA of the CDR3: TGCAGCGTTGGTCTGGCTGAAGCTAACTATGGCTACACCTTC. Its protein product is CSVGLAEANYGYTF.

The rearrangement uses TRBV7-4 and TRBJ2-1; 7 nucleotides align to TRBD2. V was pared by 2 bases and J by 6 bases, with 10 bases of the junction left unmatched. Per the germline V gene, CDR1 is SGHVT and CDR2 is SQSDAQ. The CDR3 totals 16 residues. CDR3 coding DNA: TGTGCCAGCAGCTTAATTGGCGGGAGCTCCGGCAATGAGCAGTTCTTC. Amino acids: CASSLIGGSSGNEQFF. The variable domain in full, completed from reference TRBV7-4 and TRBJ2-1, reads GAGVSQSPRYKVAKRGRDVALRCDSISGHVTLYWYRQTLGQGSEVLTYSQSDAQRDKSGRPSGRFSAERPERSVSTLKIQRTEQGDSAVYLCASSLIGGSSGNEQFFGPGTRLTVL.

The chain combines TRBV28 with TRBJ1-5; TRBD1 might be the D (6 bases). V lost 2 bases, J lost 0 bases, and 20 bases lay in between. The CDR3 runs to 19 residues. Germline CDR1 MDHEN, CDR2 SYDVKM. The CDR3 coding sequence is TGTGCCAGCAGTTTAATTGTGGACAGCAACATTTATAGCAATCAGCCCCAGCATTTT. Its translation: CASSLIVDSNIYSNQPQHF.

The chain uses TRBV28 and TRBJ1-5; D remains ambiguous. CDR3 size: 13 residues. Germline V gene sequence: CDR1 MDHEN, CDR2 SYDVKM. Between the trimmed V and J ends, which lost 3 bases and 9 bases, there was a span of 12 bases. The CDR3 spells CASSLERARPQHF. The CDR3 DNA reads TGTGCCAGCAGTTTGGAGAGGGCGCGGCCCCAGCATTTT.

The CDR3: CASRLFWSSYNEQFF. CDR3 DNA sequence: TGTGCCAGCAGGCTCTTCTGGAGCTCCTACAATGAGCAGTTCTTC. This chain links TRBV6-5 with TRBJ2-1; D not resolved. This CDR3 region has 15 residues. Trimming shortened V by 6 bases and J by 0 bases, and 12 bases separated the two germline ends. In germline, CDR1 is MNHEY, CDR2 SVGAGI.

This chain connects TRBV27 to TRBJ2-2; TRBD1 agrees at 8 bases. V lost 5 bases to trimming and J lost 5 bases; unmatched junction nucleotides: 7. Germline V gene lookup returns CDR1 MNHEY and CDR2 SMNVEV (reference sequence). This CDR3 is built from 15 residues. For the CDR3, the DNA is TGTGCCAGCAGTCAACAGGGGGTGTGGACCGGGGAGCTGTTTTTT. Amino acid sequence: CASSQQGVWTGELFF.

The gene calls are TRBV4-1 and TRBJ2-7; D possibly corresponds to TRBD1 (6 bases). This CDR3 comprises 14 residues. Germline lookup yields CDR1 MGHRA and CDR2 YSYEKL. Trimming stripped 3 bases from V and 6 bases from J, with 15 bases between. The CDR3 sequence: CASSQITGLVEQYF. CDR3 DNA sequence: TGCGCCAGCAGCCAGATCACAGGGTTAGTCGAGCAGTACTTC.

The CDR3 DNA is TGTGCCAGCAGACGGACAGGGGGAAACTATGGCTACACCTTC. Its translation is CASRRTGGNYGYTF. V gene TRBV6-5 combines with J gene TRBJ1-2; 10 bases fit TRBD1. The V segment lost 6 bases and the J segment 2 bases; nucleotides outside the gene matches: 3. Germline V gives CDR1 MNHEY, CDR2 SVGAGI. The CDR3 is made up of 14 amino acids.

The chain uses TRBV7-3 and TRBJ2-3; 10 bases align to TRBD2. From germline, CDR1 is SGHTA and CDR2 FQGTGA. CDR3 length equals 14 residues. Trimming took 3 bases from V and 4 from J; bases not matched to a gene: 1. CDR3 nucleotide sequence: TGTGCCAGCAGCTTTGGGACTAGCGCAGATACGCAGTATTTT. Translated: CASSFGTSADTQYF.

The genes are TRBV5-1 and TRBJ2-1; D is perhaps TRBD2 (5 bases). The germline gives CDR1 SGHRS, CDR2 YFSETQ. The germline V and J ends were trimmed by 0 bases and 5 bases, with 9 bases remaining between them. The CDR3 covers 14 residues. The CDR3 region has the DNA TGCGCCAGCAGCTTGGGGGAGCGAAACAATGAGCAGTTCTTC. This sequence encodes CASSLGERNNEQFF.

The CDR3 is CASSVSGRMYNEQFF. The CDR3 DNA reads TGTGCCAGCAGTGTTAGCGGGAGGATGTACAATGAGCAGTTCTTC. V and J are TRBV2 and TRBJ2-1; 10 nucleotides line up with TRBD2. CDR1 is SNHLY, CDR2 FYNNEI, per germline. Trimming removed 4 bases from V and 4 bases from J; junction bases left unmatched: 4. This CDR3 spans 15 amino acids.

This chain connects TRBV7-9 to TRBJ2-7, with TRBD1 matching over 11 bases. CDR1 and CDR2 (germline): SEHNR, FQNEAQ (reference sequence). V was pared by 6 bases and J by 4 bases, with 8 bases of the junction left unmatched. The CDR3 loop spans 15 amino acids. The CDR3 loop reads CASRRPGQGVYEQYF. CDR3 bases: TGTGCCAGCAGGCGTCCGGGACAGGGGGTTTACGAGCAGTACTTC.

This chain connects TRBV6-5 to TRBJ1-4; 8 nucleotides line up with TRBD1. CDR3 length equals 15 residues. Germline lookup yields CDR1 MNHEY and CDR2 SVGAGI. V was clipped by 5 bases and J by 5 bases; unmatched bases: 7. For the CDR3, the DNA is TGTGCCAGCAGTCATCGACAGGGGAAAAATGAAAAACTGTTTTTT. This codes for CASSHRQGKNEKLFF.

This chain joins TRBV2 and TRBJ2-2, with 11 bases lining up with TRBD2. Germline-derived CDR1 and CDR2 are SNHLY and FYNNEI. J was trimmed by 7 bases and V by 5 bases; bases with no gene match: 6. This CDR3 contains 15 residues. The chain's CDR3 is CASSPSSGRFGELFF. The CDR3 bases are TGTGCCAGCAGTCCCTCTAGCGGGAGGTTCGGGGAGCTGTTTTTT.

The chain has TRBV5-1 and TRBJ2-5, with no clear D. This CDR3 spans 13 amino acids. Germline V gene data show CDR1 as SGHRS and CDR2 as YFSETQ. Trimming pared 0 bases from V and 2 bases from J, leaving 5 bases between. The CDR3 bases are TGCGCCAGCAGCTTGGCCCAGCAAGAGACCCAGTACTTC. Translation: CASSLAQQETQYF.

This chain links TRBV7-9 with TRBJ2-7, with 7 bases that match TRBD1. V was clipped by 5 bases and J by 5 bases; unmatched bases: 12. CDR3 size: 15 residues. Germline V gene sequence: CDR1 SEHNR, CDR2 FQNEAQ (reference sequence). The DNA for the CDR3 is TGTGCCAGCAGCGCACAGGGGCTCCTTGACGACGAGCAGTACTTC. This sequence encodes CASSAQGLLDDEQYF. Full variable domain (missing parts from reference TRBV7-9 and TRBJ2-7): DTGVSQNPRHKITKRGQNVTFRCDPISEHNRLYWYRQTLGQGPEFLTYFQNEAQLEKSRLLSDRFSAERPKGSFSTLEIQRTEQGDSAMYLCASSAQGLLDDEQYFGPGTRLTVT.

V gene TRBV11-2 combines with J gene TRBJ2-7; D possibly corresponds to TRBD2 (5 bases). Trimming cost V 5 bases and J 2 bases, with 13 bases left between them. Germline values: CDR1 SGHAT, CDR2 FQNNGV. CDR3 length: 14 residues. CDR3 DNA sequence: TGTGCCAGCAGCCCATCGACTAACACCTACGAGCAGTACTTC. Its translation: CASSPSTNTYEQYF.